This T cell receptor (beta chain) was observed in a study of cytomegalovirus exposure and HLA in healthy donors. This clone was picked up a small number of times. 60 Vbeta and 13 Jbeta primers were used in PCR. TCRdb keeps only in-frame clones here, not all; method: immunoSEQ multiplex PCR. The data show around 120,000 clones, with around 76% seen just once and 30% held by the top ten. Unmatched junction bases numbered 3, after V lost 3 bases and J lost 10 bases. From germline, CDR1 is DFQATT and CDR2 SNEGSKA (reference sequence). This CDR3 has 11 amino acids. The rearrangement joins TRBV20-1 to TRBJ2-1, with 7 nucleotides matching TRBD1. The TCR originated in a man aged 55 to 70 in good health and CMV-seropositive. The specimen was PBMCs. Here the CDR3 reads CSASRGREQFF. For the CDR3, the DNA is TGCAGTGCTAGTAGGGGGCGGGAGCAGTTCTTC.